This T cell receptor beta chain is drawn from a study of vaccination and CD4 T cells after COVID-19. Looking at the study overall: Two Hispanic individuals were among six male and four female convalescent patients.

Study-wide points: Of the reactive clones in convalescent patients, a median around 90% showed up only post-vaccination. Median SARS-CoV-2-reactive clonotype numbers went from approximately 21 to 40; this increase was not significant.

As for treatment: approximately 9-day PBMC culture with coronavirus spike peptide pools or control peptides (ViraFEST assay). Negative selection purified CD4+ T cells after approximately 9 days of culture. On this clonotype itself: Its antigen is currently unknown.

The Oncomine TCR Beta short-read assay sequenced DNA from cultured CD4+ T cells. MiXCR, applied by TCRdb to the PCR reads, yields one record per CDR3 protein. The table shows thousands of distinct CDR3 sequences, with 55% to 60% occurring only once. The germline V gene has CDR1 SSHAT and CDR2 FNYEAQ (reference sequence). The CDR3 spans 10 residues. V lost 5 bases and J 10 bases, leaving 7 bases between the germline ends. The sequenced material came from CD4+ T cells from blood, cultured in vitro. The clonotype originates from a human donor who had recovered from COVID-19. The chain recombines TRBV7-7 with TRBJ2-3; maybe TRBD2 (5 bases). CDR3 nucleotide sequence: TGTGCCAGCAGCCCGCGGGCGCAGTATTTT. Translation gives CASSPRAQYF.